The rows below give T cell receptor beta chains drawn from one sample of a study of T cell changes during pregnancy in multiple sclerosis. Sequencing used immunoSEQ multiplex PCR; TCRdb keeps in-frame clones, though not all of them. The data hold around 45,000 clones, with around 90% observed a single time. Material: CD4+ T cells from peripheral blood mononuclear cells, obtained in the second trimester of pregnancy. The receptor source for this set is a female donor in good health, enrolled as a control in a pregnancy study. Each CDR3 is given with its conserved first and last residue. D genes are given only for firm matches. Some rows mark clone size as missing; the rest say once, few, many or name a class of expanded clone.

- - TRBJ2-7 TRBV6-1 TGTGCCAGCACGGAGGGACCTACCGAGCAGTACTTC CASTEGPTEQYF
- - TRBJ2-7 TRBV11-2 TGTGCCAGCAGCTTAGATCGCCCAGGGCCCTACGAGCAGTACTTC CASSLDRPGPYEQYF
- - TRBJ2-4 TRBV25-1 TGTGCCAGCAGTGAATCAGGCCTAGCCAAAAACATTCAGTACTTC CASSESGLAKNIQYF
TRBD1 - TRBJ1-1 TRBV7-9 TGTGCCAGCAGCTTAGGACAGGGGGGTAGTCCCACTGAAGCTTTCTTT CASSLGQGGSPTEAFF
- - TRBJ1-4 TRBV11-2 TGTGCCAGCAGCTTAGGTCAGGGGTATGAAAAACTGTTTTTT CASSLGQGYEKLFF
TRBD2 once TRBJ2-5 TRBV5-1 TGCGCCAGCCAACTAGCGGGGGGGCAAGAGACCCAGTACTTC CASQLAGGQETQYF
- - TRBJ1-6 TRBV4-1 TGCGCCAGCAGCCAGGGGGGGATAGACTCACCCCTCCACTTT CASSQGGIDSPLHF
- - TRBJ2-3 TRBV11-2 TGTGCCAGCAGCCGTCGAGGCGGGGACCTCACAGATACGCAGTATTTT CASSRRGGDLTDTQYF
TRBD2 once TRBJ2-1 TRBV5-6 TGTGCCAGCAGCTTTCCCGCGGGAGGTAACTACAATGAGCAGTTCTTC CASSFPAGGNYNEQFF
TRBD2 - TRBJ2-1 TRBV18 TGTGCCAGCTCACCAGTGGCCACTAGCGGGAAAAATGAGCAGTTCTTC CASSPVATSGKNEQFF
- once TRBJ2-3 TRBV13 TGTGCCAGCAGCTTAATGGCGGGACCGACAGATACGCAGTATTTT CASSLMAGPTDTQYF
TRBD2 - TRBJ2-1 TRBV4-2 TGTGCCAGCAGCCAAGGGGGGAGGGGTACCTACAATGAGCAGTTCTTC CASSQGGRGTYNEQFF
TRBD1 - TRBJ2-7 TRBV30 TGTGCCTGGGGGAGACAGGGGGCAGTCGAGCAGTACTTC CAWGRQGAVEQYF
TRBD2 - TRBJ2-2 TRBV7-2 TGTGCCAGCAGCTCGGGACTAGCGGGGGGGCCATTCCCCGGGGAGCTGTTTTTT CASSSGLAGGPFPGELFF
- - TRBJ1-5 TRBV18 TGTGCCAGCTCACCTAATCCGAGCAGGGGCCAGCCCCAGCATTTT CASSPNPSRGQPQHF
- - TRBJ1-2 TRBV19 TGTGCCAGTGCCTGGAGGCTCTCTAACTATGGCTACACCTTC CASAWRLSNYGYTF
TRBD1 few TRBJ1-1 TRBV11-2 TGTGCCAGCAGCTTAGGTTACAGGGGGGACACTGAAGCTTTCTTT CASSLGYRGDTEAFF
- - TRBJ1-4 TRBV19 TGTGCCAGTAGGCCCCGCGGGGGAATTAATGAAAAACTGTTTTTT CASRPRGGINEKLFF
TRBD2 - TRBJ2-1 TRBV14 TGTGCCAGCAGCCTCGGACTAGCGGGGGTAAACAATGAGCAGTTCTTC CASSLGLAGVNNEQFF
TRBD2 - TRBJ2-5 TRBV19 TGTGCCAGTAGTATAAAGGGGACTAGCGGGAAAAAGACCCAGTACTTC CASSIKGTSGKKTQYF
- - TRBJ2-7 TRBV18 TGTGCCAGCTCACCCCTGGCTCAACAGGGTTCCTACGAGCAGTACTTC CASSPLAQQGSYEQYF
TRBD2 - TRBJ2-1 TRBV19 TGTGCCAGTAGGACGGGACTAGCGGGAGACAATGAGCAGTTCTTC CASRTGLAGDNEQFF
TRBD2 - TRBJ2-1 TRBV2 TGTGCCAGCAGTTGGACTAGCGGGAGATACAATGAGCAGTTCTTC CASSWTSGRYNEQFF
- - TRBJ1-6 TRBV7-3 TGTGCCAGCAGCCTGGACAGTTCATTCTCACCCCTCCACTTT CASSLDSSFSPLHF
- - TRBJ2-1 TRBV15 TGTGCCACCAGCAGAGATCGAGGCGGGATTATGTACAATGAGCAGTTCTTC CATSRDRGGIMYNEQFF
- - TRBJ1-6 TRBV5-6 TGTGCCAGCAGCTGGAGGGGAGGCTTTAATTCACCCCTCCACTTT CASSWRGGFNSPLHF
TRBD2 few TRBJ2-5 TRBV9 TGTGCCAGCAGCGAAGCGGGAGCGGCAGAGACCCAGTACTTC CASSEAGAAETQYF
TRBD2 - TRBJ2-1 TRBV7-8 TGTGCCAGCAGGAACCCCGGACTAGCGGGAGGTAATGAGCAGTTCTTC CASRNPGLAGGNEQFF
- - TRBJ1-2 TRBV28 TGTGCCAGCAGTTTGGGACTTGGCTATGGCTACACCTTC CASSLGLGYGYTF
- - TRBJ1-2 TRBV18 TGTGCCAGCTCACCCGGGATACAGCTCTATGGCTACACCTTC CASSPGIQLYGYTF
- - TRBJ2-1 TRBV29-1 TGCAGCGTTGTGAAGGGCGGGAATGAGCAGTTCTTC CSVVKGGNEQFF
TRBD1 - TRBJ1-1 TRBV5-1 TGCGCCAGCAGCTTGGGGACAGGCGTGAACACTGAAGCTTTCTTT CASSLGTGVNTEAFF
TRBD2 - TRBJ2-3 TRBV5-6 TGTGCCAGCAGCTTGGTGGGGACTAGCGGGGCCACAGATACGCAGTATTTT CASSLVGTSGATDTQYF
- - TRBJ2-7 TRBV6-6 TGTGCCAGCAGCCTGACAGGCCGGGCTGGGTACGAGCAGTACTTC CASSLTGRAGYEQYF
- - TRBJ1-2 TRBV7-9 TGTGCCAGCAGTAAAGGGGACTATGGCTACACCTTC CASSKGDYGYTF
- - TRBJ1-1 TRBV28 TGTGCCAGCAGTGCGCTCTATGGGGCAAGGGTTGAAGCTTTCTTT CASSALYGARVEAFF
TRBD1 - TRBJ1-2 TRBV29-1 TGCAGCGGCCAGGGGGCGCAGGATGGCTACACCTTC CSGQGAQDGYTF
- - TRBJ2-3 TRBV29-1 TGCAGCGGGGAACGGGACACAGATACGCAGTATTTT CSGERDTDTQYF
TRBD2 - TRBJ2-7 TRBV2 TGTGCCAGCAAAGGGTCGGGAGGGAACCACGAGCAGTACTTC CASKGSGGNHEQYF